This paragraph covers one TCR beta chain sequence. This sample was taken from a study of blood T cell repertoires in COVID-19. Across the whole study: Acute and convalescent COVID-19 samples came from the United States, Italy and Spain. The cDNA or gDNA used as material had been derived from T cells, B-cell-depleted T cells, or PBMCs.

Per the original methods: Reference gene primer amplification in the assay estimated nucleated cell counts. The protocol was immunoSEQ multiplex PCR, while the TCRdb copy is restricted to in-frame clones and leaves out a portion. V and J calls and clone size are copied from that table; D and trimming were computed from the DNA. The sample has 150,000 or so clones, around 81% seen once; the top ten hold roughly 8.8%. Per germline, CDR1 SGHDT and CDR2 YYEEEE. The V gene end was trimmed by 1 base and the J gene end by 6 bases; junction bases not matched to a gene: 9. The CDR3 is 16 amino acids. This clonotype was obtained from a human donor with acute or convalescent COVID-19. The donor label of this sample is uncertain. The V gene is TRBV5-6, the J gene TRBJ1-2; TRBD1 agrees at 10 bases. Specimen: peripheral blood. CDR3 amino acids: CASSLRQGAAVHGYTF. CDR3 DNA: TGTGCCAGCAGCTTGAGACAGGGGGCCGCAGTCCATGGCTACACCTTC.